A single sample gave rise to the 16 T cell receptor beta chains below, sequenced in a study of tumor-infiltrating lymphocytes in primary liver carcinoma (dated by TCRdb to the late 2010s). Blood RNA was extracted from unsorted whole blood using TRIzol reagent, and germline DNA was obtained with the DNeasy Blood & Tissue kit. The sample was run on an Illumina HiSeq 2500. TCRbeta-specific cDNA was reverse-transcribed from 500 ng total RNA using a constant-region primer and ProtoScript II reverse transcriptase. Construction of the TCRbeta libraries relied on three nested rounds of multiplex PCR, following a slightly modified ARM-PCR procedure. Each of the first two PCR rounds ran for approximately 10 cycles using multiplex TRBV1-TRBV30 forward primers together with a Cbeta reverse primer. Using fastp at Q25 and MiXCR, TCRdb reprocessed the public reads and kept productive beta chains. Each CDR3 protein appears once, grouped with its most common genes and DNA. This sample is represented by 250,000 to 400,000 distinct CDR3 sequences; 65% of them were singletons. Of the sample, approximately 9% is held by the ten largest clones.

Sequenced input: peripheral blood. The receptor set was obtained from a man in his forties with primary liver carcinoma and hepatitis B virus infection.

Points on this clonotype: A much more abundant neighbour one base away suggests this may be a read error. DNA of the CDR3: TGTGCCAGCAGTGAATCCCCCAGGAGGCAAGAGACCCAGAACTTC. This codes for CASSESPRRQETQNF. This chain uses TRBV6-1 with TRBJ2-5; possibly TRBD2 for D (5 bases). There are 15 residues in the CDR3. CDR1 and CDR2 (germline): MNHNS, SASEGT.

Comment on this clonotype: A much larger clonotype is one base distant, so this may be a read error. The CDR3 does not end in the conserved phenylalanine or tryptophan, so this is likely a read error. The chain has TRBV4-3 and TRBJ2-1; the D gene is possibly TRBD1 (5 bases). Trimming pared 2 bases from V and 5 bases from J, leaving 16 bases between. Germline loops: CDR1 LGHNA, CDR2 YSLEER. This CDR3 is built from 16 residues. The CDR3, as DNA: TGCGCCAGCAGCCAATCTTACCCCAGGGAAAACAATGAGCAGTTCTTG. This sequence encodes CASSQSYPRENNEQFL.

This clonotype was observed at least ten times. This chain joins TRBV29-1 and TRBJ1-5; D call uncertain. The CDR3 extends over 15 amino acids. Between the trimmed V and J ends, which lost 0 bases and 7 bases, there was a span of 16 bases. Germline V gene lookup returns CDR1 SQVTM and CDR2 ANQGSEA. The CDR3 loop is CSVEETNRSRQPQHF. The CDR3 DNA reads TGCAGCGTTGAAGAGACGAACAGATCGAGGCAGCCCCAGCATTTT.

In the case of this clonotype: This clone may be a read error of a much larger clone one base away. The genes are TRBV5-4 and TRBJ2-3; D not resolved. CDR3 length: 16 residues. From germline, CDR1 is SGHNT and CDR2 YYREEE (reference sequence). Trimming removed 0 bases from V and 2 bases from J, with 13 bases in between. CDR3 sequence reads: CASSLAQSANTDTQYF. The DNA for the CDR3 is TGTGCCAGCAGCTTGGCCCAGTCCGCTAACACAGATACGCAGTATTTT.

Details on this clonotype: This may arise from a read error, as a much more abundant clone is one base away. The gene calls are TRBV4-3 and TRBJ2-7; tentatively, D is TRBD2 (6 bases). Germline CDR1 is LGHNA and CDR2 is YSLEER. This CDR3 is 16 amino acids long. Trimming took 5 bases from V and 5 from J, leaving 22 bases between them. The CDR3 coding sequence is TGCGCCAGCAGCACCCGGCCTAGCGAGCAGGGTAACGAGCAGTACTTC. This encodes CASSTRPSEQGNEQYF.

This sequence joins TRBV4-3 and TRBJ2-7; 7 bases match TRBD1. With V trimmed by 4 bases and J by 2 bases, 8 bases remained unmatched. Germline V gives CDR1 LGHNA, CDR2 YSLEER. The CDR3 has 15 amino acids. The CDR3 region has the DNA TGCGCCAGCAGCCCTCAAACGACAGGGACCTACGAGCAGTACTTC. Encoded protein: CASSPQTTGTYEQYF.

The DNA of the CDR3 is TGTGCCAGCAGTTACTCGGAGGTGGCAGGACAGTACGAGCAGTACTTC. It is translated as CASSYSEVAGQYEQYF. The rearrangement links TRBV6-2 or TRBV6-3 to TRBJ2-7; possibly TRBD1 for D (6 bases). CDR3 length equals 16 residues. CDR1 is MNHEY and CDR2 is SVGEGT in the germline V gene. Trimming shortened V by 0 bases and J by 4 bases, and 16 bases separated the two germline ends.

For this clonotype: One junction end does not reproduce the germline sequence, and a read error may be involved. This chain connects TRBV11-1 to TRBJ2-4, with 13 bases aligning to TRBD2. CDR1 and CDR2 (germline): SGHAT, FQDESV (reference sequence). CDR3 length: 17 residues. CDR3 DNA sequence: TGTGCCAGCAGCTTTCCCGGGACTAGCGGGACCATAAACATTCGGCACTTC. Protein sequence: CASSFPGTSGTINIRHF.

This clonotype was recorded at least ten times. The chain employs TRBV6-2 or TRBV6-3 and TRBJ1-4, with 11 bases identical to TRBD1. The CDR3 has 14 residues. Germline V CDR1 and CDR2: MNHEY, SVGEGT. J lost 11 bases, V lost 4 bases, and 6 bases had no gene match. This CDR3 is CASSSWTGGRKLFF. In nucleotides, the CDR3 is TGTGCCAGCAGTTCCTGGACAGGGGGCAGGAAACTGTTTTTT.

This clonotype was detected only a few times. Just one base apart from a much larger clone, this may be a read error. The chain carries TRBV4-3 and TRBJ2-1, with D possibly TRBD2 on 5 matching bases. Trimming stripped 0 bases from V and 2 bases from J, with 8 bases between. This CDR3 spans 15 amino acids. Germline V CDR1 and CDR2: LGHNA, YSLEER. In nucleotides, the CDR3 is TGCGCCAGCAGCCAAGAACCGACTACCTACAATGAGCAGTTCTTC. Amino acid sequence: CASSQEPTTYNEQFF.

The genes are TRBV6-2 or TRBV6-3 and TRBJ2-7; a weak D match, TRBD2 (6 bases). Germline lookup yields CDR1 MNHEY and CDR2 SVGEGT. This CDR3 comprises 14 residues. The V and J ends lost 6 bases and 6 bases respectively, with 18 bases between them. CDR3 residues: CASRPSGRMGEQYF. CDR3 nucleotides: TGTGCCAGCAGACCGAGCGGGCGGATGGGCGAGCAGTACTTC.

Comment on this clonotype: At one end, the junction sequence differs from germline, possibly due to a read error. This chain connects TRBV11-2 to TRBJ1-1; D is uncertain. The CDR3 has 12 amino acids. CDR1 is SGHAT and CDR2 is FQNNGV in the germline V gene. CDR3 coding DNA: TGTGCCAGCAGTCTTTATGGAGCCGAAGCTCTCTTT. Residues: CASSLYGAEALF.

Only a few counts were recorded for this clonotype. A much bigger clone sits one base away, suggesting this may be a read error. The conserved closing phenylalanine or tryptophan is absent in this CDR3, likely reflecting a read error. This sequence joins TRBV11-3 and TRBJ2-1; 10 bases are a match to TRBD1. The CDR3 is 18 amino acids. V was pared by 0 bases and J by 2 bases, with 7 bases of the junction left unmatched. Germline values: CDR1 SGHNT, CDR2 YENEEA. CDR3 loop: CASSLDEGDRGTYNEQFL. The CDR3, as DNA: TGTGCCAGCAGCTTAGATGAGGGGGACAGGGGTACCTACAATGAGCAGTTCCTC.

To note about this clonotype: This may stem from a read error, because a much larger clone lies one nucleotide away. This rearrangement joins TRBV4-2 to TRBJ2-2; maybe TRBD2 (6 bases). Trimming took off 4 bases at V and 6 bases at J, with 18 bases between the two ends. CDR1 LGHNA and CDR2 YNFKEQ come from the germline V gene. This CDR3 contains 16 residues. This CDR3 is CASSLSGGEQAGELFF. The CDR3 DNA sequence: TGTGCCAGCAGCCTCTCAGGAGGGGAGCAAGCCGGGGAGCTGTTTTTT.

Of note for this clonotype: Sequence at one end of the junction differs from germline and may be a read error. This chain uses TRBV7-9 with TRBJ2-1, with D perhaps matching TRBD2 (5 bases). Germline V CDR1 and CDR2: SEHNR, FQNEAQ (reference sequence). This CDR3 has 16 amino acids. The CDR3 nucleotides are TGTGCCAGCAGCACACTAGTGGGAAGCTCCCACAATGAGCAGTTCTTC. As protein: CASSTLVGSSHNEQFF. The full variable domain, completed using reference TRBV7-9 and TRBJ2-1, is DTGVSQNPRHKITKRGQNVTFRCDPISEHNRLYWYRQTLGQGPEFLTYFQNEAQLEKSRLLSDRFSAERPKGSFSTLEIQRTEQGDSAMYLCASSTLVGSSHNEQFFGPGTRLTVL.

This clonotype has a count of ten or more. This rearrangement joins TRBV6-1 to TRBJ1-1; no clear D. CDR1 is MNHNS, CDR2 SASEGT, per germline. Trimming pared 7 bases from V and 5 bases from J, leaving 20 bases between. The CDR3 has 15 residues. The DNA for the CDR3 is TGTGCCAGCAATGCTTTTGACGGAGCGAGTACTGAAGCTTTCTTT. Protein sequence: CASNAFDGASTEAFF.